This T cell receptor (beta chain) came from a study of cytotoxic CD8 clonotypes in ibrutinib-treated CLL. For the study at large: The study recorded mean values of around 250,000 productive templates and 100,000 or so productive rearrangements per sample.

Some clones are missing from TCRdb's copy, which holds only in-frame ones; the method was immunoSEQ multiplex PCR. The table lists about 130,000 clones, approximately 81% of them singletons. Trimming cost V 0 bases and J 4 bases; bases outside gene matches: 3. Germline lookup yields CDR1 MRHNA and CDR2 SNTAGT. The CDR3 is made up of 15 amino acids. The clonotype originates from a human donor with chronic lymphocytic leukemia. The sequences come from PBMCs, collected after 12 months of ibrutinib treatment. This chain links TRBV6-4 with TRBJ1-2, with 9 bases identical to TRBD1. CDR3 DNA: TGTGCCAGCAGTGACTCGGGACAGGGCGTCTATGGCTACACCTTC. Its translation is CASSDSGQGVYGYTF.